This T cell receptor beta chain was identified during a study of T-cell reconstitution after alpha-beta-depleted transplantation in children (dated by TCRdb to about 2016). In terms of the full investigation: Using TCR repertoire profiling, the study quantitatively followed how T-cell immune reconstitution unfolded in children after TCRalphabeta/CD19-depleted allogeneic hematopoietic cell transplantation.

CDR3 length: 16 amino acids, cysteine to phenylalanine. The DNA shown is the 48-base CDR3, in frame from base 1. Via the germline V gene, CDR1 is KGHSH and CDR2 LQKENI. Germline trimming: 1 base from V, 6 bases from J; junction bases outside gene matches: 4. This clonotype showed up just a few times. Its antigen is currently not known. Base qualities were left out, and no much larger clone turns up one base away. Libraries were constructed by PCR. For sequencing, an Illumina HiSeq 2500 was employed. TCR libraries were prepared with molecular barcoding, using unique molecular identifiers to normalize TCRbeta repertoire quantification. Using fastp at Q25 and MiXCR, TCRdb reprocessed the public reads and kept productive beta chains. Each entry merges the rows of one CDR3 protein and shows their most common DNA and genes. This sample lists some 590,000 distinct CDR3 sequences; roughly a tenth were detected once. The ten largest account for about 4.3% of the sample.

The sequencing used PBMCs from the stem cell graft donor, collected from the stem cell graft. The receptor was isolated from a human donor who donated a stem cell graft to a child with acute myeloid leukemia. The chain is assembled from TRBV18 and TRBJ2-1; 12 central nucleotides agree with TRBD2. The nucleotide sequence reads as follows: TGTGCCAGCTCACCACGTGGACTAGCGGGGTCCAATGAGCAGTTCTTC. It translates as CASSPRGLAGSNEQFF. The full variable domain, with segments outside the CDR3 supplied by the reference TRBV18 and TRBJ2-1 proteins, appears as NAGVMQNPRHLVRRRGQEARLRCSPMKGHSHVYWYRQLPEEGLKFMVYLQKENIIDESGMPKERFSAEFPKEGPSILRIQQVVRGDSAAYFCASSPRGLAGSNEQFFGPGTRLTVL.